This T cell receptor beta chain was retrieved from a study of regulatory T cells in long-lasting Graves disease. Study results and limitations: Those with persistent disease had in common more public clonotypes (around 2,500) than new patients (roughly 930).

Both iRepertoire HTBI primers and Arm-PCR of CDR3 regions were used to build the TCR beta libraries. MiXCR was run by TCRdb on the multiplex PCR reads, yielding one entry per CDR3 protein. The sample contains 560,000 or so distinct CDR3 sequences, 15% to 20% of which appear only once. This clonotype was seen a handful of times. The antigen remains unidentified. V lost 1 base to trimming and J lost 0 bases, with 12 bases between them. The CDR3 is 17 amino acids. Germline V lookup: CDR1 LGHNA, CDR2 YNFKEQ. This sample's time point: newly diagnosed GD, antithyroid drugs for less than 3 months. PBMC RNA was the source of the TCR library. The patient group derived from an endocrinology department in Xi'an, China. Collection of peripheral blood (approximately 9 milliliters) was done using EDTA tubes. The same sample was also studied in work on T cells in Graves' hyperthyroidism and ophthalmopathy.

The sequencing here drew on peripheral blood mononuclear cells (PBMCs), taken at new diagnosis, from a patient treated with antithyroid drugs. This clonotype was obtained from a man aged 18-30 years with Graves disease. The chain carries TRBV4-2 and TRBJ2-2; weak D call: TRBD2 (5 bases). CDR3 DNA sequence: TGTGCCAGCAGCCAAGCTTTTAGCGCCACGAACACCGGGGAGCTGTTTTTT. Its translation is CASSQAFSATNTGELFF.